This record looks at one T cell receptor (beta chain) sequence and its context. Its antigen remains unidentified. The data derive from a study of T cells expressing NK-cell markers. Study background: Of eight sequenced donors, seven were HCMV-seropositive and one HCMV-seronegative. General study points: The HCMV specificity of the expanded NKG2C+ T cell clones stayed unresolved. Top CD8+ clonotypes included the dominant CD3+CD56+NKG2C+ clonotypes in six donors.

Germline CDR1 DFQATT, CDR2 SNEGSKA (reference sequence). CDR3 length equals 13 residues. TCRdb re-called the 5' RACE reads and catalogs CDR3 proteins one per entry, DNA excluded. The record lists some 280,000 distinct CDR3 sequences, of which the ten most abundant hold under 0.5%. The source of this sequence is a man in his late teens or twenties in good health. The rearrangement uses TRBV20-1 and TRBJ2-5; with no DNA, the TCRdb D assignment of TRBD1 cannot be verified. The sequenced sample was blood T cells: a sorted CD56 or NKG2C T cell subset, CD4+ or CD8+ T cells, or bulk PBMC T cells (not recorded which). CDR3 sequence reads: CSATDRGGETQYF.